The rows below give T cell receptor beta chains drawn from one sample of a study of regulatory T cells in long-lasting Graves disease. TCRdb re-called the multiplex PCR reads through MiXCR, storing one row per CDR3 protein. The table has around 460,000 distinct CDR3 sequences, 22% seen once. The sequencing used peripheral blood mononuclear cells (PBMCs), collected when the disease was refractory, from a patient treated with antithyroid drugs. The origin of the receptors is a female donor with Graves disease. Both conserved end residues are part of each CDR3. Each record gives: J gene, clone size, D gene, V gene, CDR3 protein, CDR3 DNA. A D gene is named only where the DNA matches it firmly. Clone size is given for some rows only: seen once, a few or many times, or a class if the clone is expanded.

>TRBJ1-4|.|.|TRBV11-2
CASSSLGGKAEKLFF
TGTGCCAGCAGCTCTCTCGGGGGGAAGGCTGAAAAACTGTTTTTT
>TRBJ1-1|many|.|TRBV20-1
CSAPIGVNTEAFF
TGCAGTGCTCCAATAGGGGTAAACACTGAAGCTTTCTTT
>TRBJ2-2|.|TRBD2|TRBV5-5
CANSLVWRPLLAGGHRELFF
TGTGCCAACAGCTTGGTGTGGCGGCCCCTACTAGCGGGGGGACACCGGGAGCTGTTTTTT
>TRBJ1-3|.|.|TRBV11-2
CASSLDFVSGNTIYF
TGTGCCAGCAGCTTAGATTTCGTCTCTGGAAACACCATATATTTT
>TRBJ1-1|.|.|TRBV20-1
CSARVESGVTEAFF
TGCAGTGCTAGAGTCGAATCAGGGGTAACTGAAGCTTTCTTT
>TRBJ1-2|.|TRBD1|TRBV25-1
CASKTGGDGYTF
TGTGCCAGCAAGACAGGGGGCGATGGCTACACCTTC
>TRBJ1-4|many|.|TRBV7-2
CASSLTRDNSEKLFF
TGTGCCAGCAGCTTAACCCGGGACAATAGTGAAAAACTGTTTTTT
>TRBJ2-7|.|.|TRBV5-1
CASNPITGFDEQYF
TGCGCCAGCAACCCGATTACAGGGTTCGACGAGCAGTACTTC
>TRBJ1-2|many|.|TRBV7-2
CASSFRSVGYGYTF
TGTGCCAGCAGCTTTCGGTCGGTGGGCTATGGCTACACCTTC
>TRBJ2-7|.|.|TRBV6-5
CASSYPGTALFYEQYF
TGTGCCAGCAGTTACCCCGGGACGGCCCTTTTCTACGAGCAGTACTTC
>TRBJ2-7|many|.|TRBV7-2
CASRAGGRERGEQYF
TGTGCCAGCAGAGCCGGGGGGCGGGAGCGAGGCGAGCAGTACTTC
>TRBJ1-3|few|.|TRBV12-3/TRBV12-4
CASSLYGRSRRLNTIYF
TGTGCCAGCAGTTTATATGGGCGGAGCCGAAGGTTAAACACCATATATTTT
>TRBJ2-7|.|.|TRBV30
CAWSTRDEQYF
TGTGCCTGGAGTACCAGGGATGAGCAGTACTTC
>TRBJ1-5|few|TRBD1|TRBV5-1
CASSGGTGGLDQPQHF
TGCGCCAGCAGCGGAGGGACAGGAGGTCTTGATCAGCCCCAGCATTTT
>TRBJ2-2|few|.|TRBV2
CASMDLGRTKNTGELFF
TGTGCCAGCATGGACCTTGGACGGACGAAGAACACCGGGGAGCTGTTTTTT
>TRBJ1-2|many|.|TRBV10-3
CAISSGTSLDGYTF
TGTGCCATCAGTTCCGGGACCTCTCTCGATGGCTACACCTTC
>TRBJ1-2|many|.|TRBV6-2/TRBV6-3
CASSYPGTRNYGYTF
TGTGCCAGCAGTTACCCCGGGACTAGGAACTATGGCTACACCTTC
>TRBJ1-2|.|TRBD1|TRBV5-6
CASRMTGAHGYTF
TGTGCCAGCAGGATGACAGGGGCGCATGGCTACACCTTC
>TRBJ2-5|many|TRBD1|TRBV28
CASSLYPPYFRDSRQETQYF
TGTGCCAGCAGTTTATATCCCCCTTACTTCCGGGACAGCCGCCAAGAGACCCAGTACTTC
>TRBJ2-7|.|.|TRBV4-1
CASSQVGWGYVRAYEQYF
TGCGCCAGCAGCCAAGTTGGCTGGGGTTATGTGAGAGCCTACGAGCAGTACTTC
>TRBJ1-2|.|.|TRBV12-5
CASGIPGLTWDYTF
TGTGCTAGTGGTATTCCAGGCCTCACTTGGGACTACACCTTC
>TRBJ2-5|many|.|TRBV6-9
CASSYHSGGETQYF
TGTGCCAGCAGTTACCACTCTGGGGGAGAGACCCAGTACTTC
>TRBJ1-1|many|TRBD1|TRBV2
CASCWGAGGSGYTEAFF
TGTGCCAGCTGTTGGGGCGCAGGGGGCTCTGGGTACACTGAAGCTTTCTTT
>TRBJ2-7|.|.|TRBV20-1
CSARAAGGEQYF
TGCAGTGCTAGGGCCGCCGGGGGCGAGCAGTACTTC
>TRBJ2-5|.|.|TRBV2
CASSEVGLDQETQYF
TGTGCCAGCAGTGAAGTCGGCTTAGATCAAGAGACCCAGTACTTC
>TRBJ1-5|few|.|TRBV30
CAWSSGASGNQPQHF
TGTGCCTGGAGTTCGGGGGCTTCGGGCAATCAGCCCCAGCATTTT
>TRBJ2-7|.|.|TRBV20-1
CSAREEGYEQYF
TGCAGTGCTAGAGAAGAGGGATACGAGCAGTACTTC
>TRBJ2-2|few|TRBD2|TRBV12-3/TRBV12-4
CASSGLAGGSNTGELFF
TGTGCCAGCAGTGGACTAGCGGGGGGGTCTAACACCGGGGAGCTGTTTTTT
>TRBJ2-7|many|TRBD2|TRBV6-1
CASRTSGPYEQYF
TGTGCCAGCAGGACTAGCGGCCCCTACGAGCAGTACTTC